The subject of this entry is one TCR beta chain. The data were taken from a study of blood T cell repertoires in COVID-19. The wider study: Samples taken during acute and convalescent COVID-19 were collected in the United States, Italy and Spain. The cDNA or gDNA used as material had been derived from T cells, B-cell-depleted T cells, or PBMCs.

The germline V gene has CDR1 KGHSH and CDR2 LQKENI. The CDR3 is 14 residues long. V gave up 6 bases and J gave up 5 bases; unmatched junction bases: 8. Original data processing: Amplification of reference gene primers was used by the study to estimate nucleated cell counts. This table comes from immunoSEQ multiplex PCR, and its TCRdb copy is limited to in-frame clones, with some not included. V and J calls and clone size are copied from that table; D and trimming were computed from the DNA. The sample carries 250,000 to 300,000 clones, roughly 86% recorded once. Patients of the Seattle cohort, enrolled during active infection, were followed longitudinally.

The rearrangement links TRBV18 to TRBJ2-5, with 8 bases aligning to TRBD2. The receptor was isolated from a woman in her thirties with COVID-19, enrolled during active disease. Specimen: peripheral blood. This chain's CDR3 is CASSPAGGGETQYF. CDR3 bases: TGTGCCAGCTCTCCGGCGGGAGGCGGGGAGACCCAGTACTTC.